A selection of T cell receptor beta chains follows, all from one sample in a study of cytomegalovirus exposure and HLA in healthy donors. Generated by immunoSEQ multiplex PCR, the TCRdb table keeps only in-frame clones and is missing some. Among about 200,000 clones listed, about nine tenths were seen once. The sequencing sample was made of PBMCs. The receptors derive from a boy younger than 10 in good health and CMV-seronegative. CDR3s include the opening cysteine and the closing phenylalanine or tryptophan. A D gene is named only where the DNA matches it firmly. Part of the rows lack a size; the others show once, few, many or a class for expanded clones.

abundance,d_gene,j_gene,v_gene,CDR3nt,CDR3aa
-,-,TRBJ1-2,TRBV28,TGTGCCAGCCTACCCTCCGGACGGGGAACTCACTATGGCTACACCTTC,CASLPSGRGTHYGYTF
-,TRBD2,TRBJ2-3,TRBV6-6,TGTGCCAGCAGCGCTCGGGAGGGCCTAGATACGCAGTATTTT,CASSAREGLDTQYF
once,-,TRBJ2-6,TRBV19,TGTGCCAGTAGCTTTCGGCGGTCCTCTGGGGCCAACGTCCTGACTTTC,CASSFRRSSGANVLTF
-,TRBD1,TRBJ1-5,TRBV28,TGTGCCAGCAGTTTTTCTCAGGGGGCGAGTGGCAATCAGCCCCAGCATTTT,CASSFSQGASGNQPQHF
-,TRBD2,TRBJ2-5,TRBV4-1,TGCGCCAGCAGCCAAGAAGGCGGGAGAGGTGAGACCCAGTACTTC,CASSQEGGRGETQYF
-,-,TRBJ2-7,TRBV27,TGTGCCAGCAGTTTCCAGATCAATTCCTACGAGCAGTACTTC,CASSFQINSYEQYF
-,TRBD1,TRBJ1-1,TRBV28,TGTGCCAGCAGTTACGATAGGGACAGGCTCACTGAAGCTTTCTTT,CASSYDRDRLTEAFF
-,TRBD1,TRBJ2-5,TRBV9,TGTGCCAGCAGCGAACAGGGGGCTAGAGAGACCCAGTACTTC,CASSEQGARETQYF
-,-,TRBJ2-7,TRBV5-1,TGCGCCAGCAGCTTCGACGGGGGAGGTGAGCAGTACTTC,CASSFDGGGEQYF
-,TRBD2,TRBJ2-3,TRBV5-6,TGTGCCAGCAGGGAGGGACTAGCGGGAAGTGATACGCAGTATTTT,CASREGLAGSDTQYF
-,-,TRBJ2-2,TRBV2,TGTGCCAGCAGAGGGGGGGAGACCGGGGAGCTGTTTTTT,CASRGGETGELFF
-,-,TRBJ1-5,TRBV19,TGTGCCAGTAGTATAGGGCCAGTTAGCAATCAGCCCCAGCATTTT,CASSIGPVSNQPQHF
-,TRBD1,TRBJ2-7,TRBV5-1,TGCGCCAGCAGCCCCATGGGACAGGGTGTGTGGGAGCAGTACTTC,CASSPMGQGVWEQYF
-,TRBD2,TRBJ2-3,TRBV2,TGTGCCAGCAGTGAACGGCGTCTAGCGGGAAAGGCAGATACGCAGTATTTT,CASSERRLAGKADTQYF
-,-,TRBJ2-2,TRBV7-3,TGTGCCAGCAGCTCCCGGCCAGGGGCGGACACCGGGGAGCTGTTTTTT,CASSSRPGADTGELFF
-,-,TRBJ1-5,TRBV28,TGTGCCAGCAGTTTCCCTGGACACCTCAATCAGCCCCAGCATTTT,CASSFPGHLNQPQHF
-,-,TRBJ1-5,TRBV10-3,TGTGCCATCAGTGAGGAGGGTCTCCGAAGCTTAAATCAGCCCCAGCATTTT,CAISEEGLRSLNQPQHF
few,TRBD1,TRBJ1-2,TRBV6-1,TGTGCCAGCAGCCCATTCGGGACAGGGTCCGGCGGCTACACCTTC,CASSPFGTGSGGYTF
-,TRBD2,TRBJ2-1,TRBV7-9,TGTGCCAGCAGCGCCGGACTAGAGGGGCTCTTC,CASSAGLEGLF
-,TRBD1,TRBJ1-1,TRBV6-1,TGTGCCAGCAGTGAAGAGCCAGGGGGTTACACTGAAGCTTTCTTT,CASSEEPGGYTEAFF
few,-,TRBJ1-1,TRBV2,TGTGCCAGCAGTGAAGCGACAGGGAACACTGAAGCTTTCTTT,CASSEATGNTEAFF
-,TRBD2,TRBJ2-7,TRBV15,TGTGCCACCAGCAGAGGAAGCGGACTAGCGGCATCCTACGAGCAGTACTTC,CATSRGSGLAASYEQYF